This TCR beta chain was obtained from a study of identical twins. Study-level points and caveats: Within cord blood, abundant beta clonotypes carried fewer insertions, but memory repertoires showed no such trend. Potential partial confounding of zero-insertion analyses by invariant MAIT and iNKT cells was noted.

TCRdb re-called the 5' RACE reads through MiXCR, storing one row per CDR3 protein. The sample gives about 280,000 distinct CDR3 sequences, more than 6.5% of which show up once; around 2.1% is in the top ten. As regards this clonotype: Antigen unknown. This sequence may be a read error, since a much larger clone differs from it by one base.

CDR1 is SQVTM and CDR2 is ANQGSEA in the germline V gene. The CDR3 is 13 residues long. V was pared by 8 bases and J by 4 bases, with 18 bases between. The sample was also linked to a second study, of yellow fever vaccine responses in identical twins.

The sequenced material came from memory (CD45RO+) T cells sorted from blood. This clonotype was sampled from a young woman in good health. The V gene is TRBV29-1, the J gene TRBJ2-7, with a possible D match to TRBD2 (5 bases). CDR3 residues: CSFGPSEGYEQYF. CDR3 nucleotides: TGCAGCTTTGGTCCCAGCGAGGGTTACGAGCAGTACTTC.